One and the same sample provided the 14 T cell receptor beta chains below, sequenced in a study of OX40 agonist ivuxolimab in advanced cancers. Libraries were prepared by immunoSEQ multiplex PCR; TCRdb keeps only in-frame clonotypes and omits some of them. The sample lists tens of thousands of clones, 60% to 80% occurring once. Specimen: CD4+ or CD8+ T cells sorted from blood, collected in a trial of the OX40 agonist ivuxolimab. The receptors stem from an adult with an advanced solid tumor such as melanoma, head and neck, liver or kidney cancer.

The V call is TRBV5-1, the J call TRBJ2-1; D is undetermined. Germline CDR1 is SGHRS and CDR2 is YFSETQ. The CDR3 sequence is 16 residues long. Deletions cut 4 bases from V and 7 bases from J, with 21 bases between. CDR3 coding DNA: TGCGCCAGCAGCCCGATGCCAATGGCGACTGGAAATGAGCAGTTCTTC. This encodes CASSPMPMATGNEQFF.

V gene TRBV2 combines with J gene TRBJ1-4; a possible D gene is TRBD1 (6 bases). The CDR3 consists of 14 residues. Germline V gene data show CDR1 as SNHLY and CDR2 as FYNNEI. V lost 5 bases, J lost 8 bases, and 15 bases lay in between. The CDR3 is CASSLQGPLEKLFF. In DNA form, the CDR3 reads TGTGCCAGCAGTTTACAGGGCCCCTTGGAAAAACTGTTTTTT.

V and J are TRBV6-6 and TRBJ1-6; a possible D gene is TRBD1 (5 bases). CDR1 MNHNY and CDR2 SVGAGI come from the germline V gene (reference sequence). With 2 bases removed from V and 8 bases from J, the gap between germline ends came to 10 bases. This CDR3 is built from 14 residues. Written as DNA, the CDR3 is TGTGCCAGCAGTTACGATGGGGCCTATTCACCCCTCCACTTT. It codes for CASSYDGAYSPLHF.

The genes are TRBV29-1 and TRBJ2-5, with 8 bases that match TRBD1. V lost 6 bases, J lost 4 bases, and 10 bases stayed unmatched. The CDR3 is 14 residues long. Germline V gene data show CDR1 as SQVTM and CDR2 as ANQGSEA. This CDR3 reads CSVADRGRSETQYF. CDR3 sequence (DNA): TGCAGCGTGGCTGACAGGGGAAGGTCAGAGACCCAGTACTTC.

This clone showed up just a few times. The chain has TRBV4-1 and TRBJ2-1; 7 positions match TRBD2. The CDR3 loop spans 17 amino acids. Unmatched junction bases numbered 11, after V lost 2 bases and J lost 4 bases. Per germline, CDR1 MGHRA and CDR2 YSYEKL. The CDR3 DNA reads TGCGCCAGCAGCCAACTAAGGACTAGGAGCCTTTACAATGAGCAGTTCTTC. Protein: CASSQLRTRSLYNEQFF.

As DNA, the CDR3 is TGTGCCAGCAGTGAAAGCGGAAGGTCCTACAATGAGCAGTTCTTC. This encodes CASSESGRSYNEQFF. The J gene is TRBJ2-1, the V gene TRBV6-1; tentatively, D is TRBD2 (5 bases). The germline V gene encodes CDR1 MNHNS and CDR2 SASEGT. V was trimmed by 2 bases and J by 1 base, leaving 9 bases between them. The CDR3 length is 15 residues.

This clone has just a few counts. The V call is TRBV25-1, the J call TRBJ2-6; 10 bases fit TRBD1. Trimming cost V 6 bases and J 2 bases; bases outside gene matches: 10. Germline CDR1 is MGHDK and CDR2 is SYGVNS. The CDR3 loop spans 18 amino acids. The CDR3 spells CASSHPGQGNPGANVLTF. The DNA of the CDR3 is TGTGCCAGCAGCCATCCGGGACAGGGGAATCCTGGGGCCAACGTCCTGACTTTC.

This clone was recorded a few times. Compared with germline, one end of the junction differs, possibly owing to a read error. The chain carries TRBV9 and TRBJ1-4; TRBD1 is a possible D gene (5 bases). This CDR3 contains 14 residues. Germline V lookup: CDR1 SGDLS, CDR2 YYNGEE. As DNA, the CDR3 is TGTGCCAGCAGCGCTACCGGGACCCTAGAAAGACTGTTTTTT. Translated, it gives CASSATGTLERLFF.

The chain joins TRBV7-6 to TRBJ1-4; 7 nucleotides line up with TRBD1. The CDR3 runs 15 residues. Trimming cost V 6 bases and J 7 bases; bases outside gene matches: 11. Germline loops: CDR1 SGHVS, CDR2 FNYEAQ. CDR3 loop: CASSFKGGVFEKLFF. The CDR3 coding sequence is TGTGCCAGCAGTTTCAAAGGGGGCGTTTTTGAAAAACTGTTTTTT.

This clone was counted between two and nine times. This chain links TRBV2 with TRBJ1-6; D is unresolved. Germline CDR1 and CDR2: SNHLY and FYNNEI. Deletions cut 6 bases from V and 4 bases from J, with 10 bases between. This CDR3 spans 14 amino acids. CDR3 loop: CASRKDVYNSPLHF. CDR3 nucleotide sequence: TGTGCCAGCAGAAAGGACGTTTATAATTCACCCCTCCACTTT.

In its sample, this clone was seen once. V and J are TRBV5-4 and TRBJ2-7; D remains unclear. V was pared by 4 bases and J by 2 bases, with 16 bases between. Germline CDR1 SGHNT, CDR2 YYREEE (reference sequence). There are 15 residues in the CDR3. CDR3 bases: TGTGCCAGCAGCCCTCGTGGCCCTCCTACCTACGAGCAGTACTTC. This sequence encodes CASSPRGPPTYEQYF.

V gene TRBV6-5 combines with J gene TRBJ2-1; D possibly corresponds to TRBD1 (6 bases). Germline CDR1 MNHEY, CDR2 SVGAGI. The CDR3 is 13 amino acids. Trimming removed 0 bases from V and 13 bases from J, with 13 bases in between. CDR3 DNA: TGTGCCAGCAGTTACTCTCAACAGGGAAAACAGTTCTTC. Translation gives CASSYSQQGKQFF.

V gene TRBV12-5 combines with J gene TRBJ1-6, with D unclear. The CDR3 sequence is 14 residues long. Germline CDR1 reads LGHNT; CDR2 reads FRNRAP. Trimming stripped 7 bases from V and 0 bases from J, with 7 bases between. The CDR3 coding sequence is TGTGCTAGTGCGCCCAGCTCCTATAATTCACCCCTCCACTTT. Translating gives CASAPSSYNSPLHF. The full variable domain, with the rest looked up from reference TRBV12-5 and TRBJ1-6, is DARVTQTPRHKVTEMGQEVTMRCQPILGHNTVFWYRQTMMQGLELLAYFRNRAPLDDSGMPKDRFSAEMPDATLATLKIQPSEPRDSAVYFCASAPSSYNSPLHFGNGTRLTVT.

This chain joins TRBV2 and TRBJ2-5; 9 positions agree with TRBD1. CDR3 length: 14 residues. Trimming removed 7 bases from V and 5 bases from J; junction bases left unmatched: 8. Per germline, CDR1 SNHLY and CDR2 FYNNEI. In nucleotides, the CDR3 is TGTGCCAGCAAAAACAGGGGGCTTGGGGAGACCCAGTACTTC. Its protein is CASKNRGLGETQYF.